One and the same sample provided the 23 T cell receptor beta chains below, sequenced in a study of control samples from healthy donors and cancer patients. The method was immunoSEQ multiplex PCR; TCRdb's version includes in-frame clones alone and lacks a portion of them. The sample has about 14,000 clones; about four fifths are singletons. Specimen: formalin-fixed, paraffin-embedded tissue. The receptors were gathered from a male donor with melanoma.

CDR3 coding DNA: TGTGCTAGTGGTTCTCACACCTGGGACAGGGGGCCTCGCTTATTAAATGAAAAACTGTTTTTT. Its translation: CASGSHTWDRGPRLLNEKLFF. The chain employs TRBV12-5 and TRBJ1-4; 12 bases are shared with TRBD1. The CDR3 loop spans 21 amino acids. In germline, CDR1 is LGHNT, CDR2 FRNRAP. The ends lost 4 bases at V and 5 bases at J; junction bases unmatched: 20.

The chain is built from TRBV9 and TRBJ1-4; 12 nucleotides match TRBD1. The CDR3 extends over 18 amino acids. Germline values: CDR1 SGDLS, CDR2 YYNGEE. V shed 0 bases, J shed 7 bases, and the junction held 10 bases outside the gene matches. The CDR3 here is CASSVGWGQGAIGEKLFF. The CDR3 DNA sequence: TGTGCCAGCAGCGTAGGCTGGGGACAGGGGGCGATCGGTGAAAAACTGTTTTTT.

The V and J genes are TRBV19 and TRBJ1-6; D is unresolved. The germline V gene encodes CDR1 LNHDA and CDR2 SQIVND (reference sequence). The CDR3 loop spans 18 amino acids. V dropped 6 bases and J dropped 0 bases, with 18 bases sitting between them. The CDR3 here is CASSTDPVGSSYNSPLHF. CDR3 in DNA: TGTGCCAGTAGCACCGACCCTGTCGGGAGCTCCTATAATTCACCCCTCCACTTT.

The chain is built from TRBV4-2 and TRBJ1-5, with TRBD1 as a possible D gene (5 bases). The germline V gene encodes CDR1 LGHNA and CDR2 YNFKEQ. V lost 0 bases and J lost 4, with 10 bases in between. This CDR3 has 15 amino acids. CDR3 DNA sequence: TGTGCCAGCAGCCAAGATCAGCAGGGAAATCAGCCCCAGCATTTT. Protein sequence: CASSQDQQGNQPQHF.

CDR3 protein: CASSPALGQGRTEAFF. The CDR3 nucleotides are TGCGCCAGCAGCCCGGCCCTTGGCCAGGGAAGGACTGAAGCTTTCTTT. The chain carries TRBV5-1 and TRBJ1-1, with a tentative D call TRBD1 (5 bases). Germline assignment: CDR1 SGHRS and CDR2 YFSETQ. The CDR3 length is 16 residues. With 4 bases removed from V and 5 bases from J, the gap between germline ends came to 21 bases.

The CDR3 DNA sequence: TGTGCCAGCAGTTATAGAGGACAGGGCACCACTGAAGCTTTCTTT. Protein product: CASSYRGQGTTEAFF. V usage is TRBV9 and J usage is TRBJ1-1; TRBD1 agrees at 8 bases. The CDR3 contains 15 residues. J lost 4 bases, V lost 5 bases, and 10 bases had no gene match. Per the germline V gene, CDR1 is SGDLS and CDR2 is YYNGEE.

This clone was seen only a few times. V and J are TRBV10-3 and TRBJ2-5; 9 nucleotides align to TRBD1. Per the germline V gene, CDR1 is ENHRY and CDR2 is SYGVKD. CDR3 length: 14 residues. The ends lost 8 bases at V and 1 base at J; junction bases unmatched: 5. CDR3 sequence: CAIGPGQGQETQYF. In DNA, the CDR3 is TGTGCCATCGGGCCGGGACAGGGCCAAGAGACCCAGTACTTC.

Here the CDR3 DNA reads TGTGCCAGCAGCGCAGGGATTCGGGGCGGGGAGCTGTTTTTT. The encoded protein is CASSAGIRGGELFF. The V gene is TRBV9, the J gene TRBJ2-2; D might be TRBD1 or TRBD2, each matching 5 bases. The V end lost 3 bases, the J end lost 7 bases, and 13 bases lay between the germline ends. The CDR3 totals 14 residues. CDR1 is SGDLS, CDR2 YYNGEE, per germline.

The rearrangement uses TRBV23-1 and TRBJ1-1; possible D gene TRBD1, 5 bases. Being an ORF, TRBV23-1 has a function that is uncertain. V was clipped by 2 bases and J by 1 base, with 5 bases between them. The CDR3 spans 13 residues. CDR3 amino acids: CASSQQGNTEAFF. The CDR3 nucleotides are TGCGCCAGCAGTCAACAGGGGAACACTGAAGCTTTCTTT.

The chain combines TRBV12-3 or TRBV12-4 with TRBJ1-5, with D uncertain. The CDR3 consists of 12 residues. V lost 6 bases and J lost 11, with 14 bases in between. The CDR3 here is CASSPSNGAQHF. The CDR3 DNA follows: TGTGCCAGCAGCCCTAGTAATGGAGCCCAGCATTTT.

V usage is TRBV11-3 and J usage is TRBJ2-2; D unclear. This CDR3 has 12 residues. Trimming cost V 5 bases and J 8 bases, with 9 bases left between them. Germline loops: CDR1 SGHNT, CDR2 YENEEA. CDR3 in amino acids: CASSTPIGELFF. The CDR3 DNA sequence: TGTGCCAGCAGCACCCCAATAGGGGAGCTGTTTTTT.

The chain couples TRBV5-1 to TRBJ2-3, with D uncertain. V was trimmed by 4 bases and J by 5 bases, leaving 8 bases between them. Germline CDR1 and CDR2: SGHRS and YFSETQ. The CDR3 consists of 12 residues. CDR3 nucleotide sequence: TGCGCCAGCAGCCCTGGAGTAGATACGCAGTATTTT. The encoded protein is CASSPGVDTQYF.

The chain employs TRBV7-9 and TRBJ2-2; 8 positions match TRBD1. This CDR3 spans 17 amino acids. After removal of 8 bases from V and 7 bases from J, the junction contained 18 bases not matched to a gene. From germline, CDR1 is SEHNR and CDR2 FQNEAQ (reference sequence). The CDR3 coding sequence is TGTGCCAGCCCCGAAGCGGACAGGGACCTTGTTGGCGGGGAGCTGTTTTTT. Amino acid sequence: CASPEADRDLVGGELFF.

Here the CDR3 reads CASSPSGRFGSNQPQHF. CDR3 bases: TGTGCCAGCTCACCGTCGGGGAGGTTCGGGAGCAATCAGCCCCAGCATTTT. The gene calls are TRBV18 and TRBJ1-5; no firm D call. CDR1 KGHSH and CDR2 LQKENI come from the germline V gene. The V and J ends lost 3 bases and 1 base respectively, with 16 bases between them. The CDR3 extends over 17 amino acids.

The V gene is TRBV6-2 or TRBV6-3, the J gene TRBJ2-4; unclear D gene. From germline, CDR1 is MNHEY and CDR2 SVGEGT. Trimming took 2 bases from V and 0 from J, leaving 8 bases between them. The CDR3 is 15 amino acids. CDR3 in DNA: TGTGCCAGCAGTTACATTCCATTAGCCAAAAACATTCAGTACTTC. The encoded protein is CASSYIPLAKNIQYF.

The V gene is TRBV6-1, the J gene TRBJ1-2; possible D gene TRBD1, 5 bases. CDR1 and CDR2 (germline): MNHNS, SASEGT. This CDR3 region has 15 residues. V lost 1 base, J lost 3 bases, and 12 bases lay in between. In DNA, the CDR3 is TGTGCCAGCAGTGAAGAAGTGGGGGGTGACTATGGCTACACCTTC. Translated: CASSEEVGGDYGYTF.

The V and J genes are TRBV5-5 and TRBJ2-1; unclear D gene. The V end was cut by 4 bases, the J end by 4 bases, with 9 bases between. This CDR3 spans 13 amino acids. Per the germline V gene, CDR1 is SGHKS and CDR2 is YYEKEE (reference sequence). The CDR3 DNA is TGTGCCAGCAGCCTGGGGTCTTACAATGAGCAGTTCTTC. Amino acid sequence: CASSLGSYNEQFF.

The chain has TRBV2 and TRBJ1-4; 12 nucleotides align to TRBD1. In germline, CDR1 is SNHLY, CDR2 FYNNEI. The V and J ends lost 8 bases and 8 bases, in that order; junction bases with no gene match: 6. The CDR3 spans 14 residues. Here the CDR3 reads CASGDRGLREKLFF. CDR3 in DNA: TGTGCCAGCGGGGACAGGGGGCTACGAGAAAAACTGTTTTTT.

The chain is built from TRBV21-1 and TRBJ2-1; TRBD2, the table's D call, lacks a check against the DNA. TRBV21-1 is assigned pseudogene status. The CDR3 sequence is 13 residues long. CDR3 nucleotides: TGTGCCAGCAGCAAAGGGCCAGGAGGTGTCGAATTCTTC. Translated, it gives CASSKGPGGVEFF.

This chain joins TRBV6-5 and TRBJ2-7; TRBD1 matches at 8 bases. Germline V gives CDR1 MNHEY, CDR2 SVGAGI. CDR3 length equals 14 residues. V shed 7 bases and J 0 bases; nucleotides not matched to a gene: 5. CDR3: CASKRDRSSYEQYF. The CDR3 DNA reads as TGTGCCAGCAAACGGGACAGGAGCTCCTACGAGCAGTACTTC.

For the CDR3, the DNA is TGTGCCAGCAGGGGACTAGCGAACACCGGGGAGCTGTTTTTT. Translating gives CASRGLANTGELFF. The chain links TRBV7-7 to TRBJ2-2; the match to TRBD2 covers 8 bases. V gave up 6 bases and J gave up 0 bases; unmatched junction bases: 0. The CDR3 covers 14 residues. Looked up from germline, CDR1 is SSHAT and CDR2 is FNYEAQ (reference sequence).

Note on this clone: The junction departs from germline at one end; a sequencing error may be responsible. V gene TRBV27 combines with J gene TRBJ1-2; D is unresolved. CDR1 is MNHEY, CDR2 SMNVEV, per germline (reference sequence). CDR3 length equals 13 residues. This CDR3 is CANSFEGNYGYTF. The CDR3 nucleotides are TGTGCCAACAGTTTTGAAGGAAACTATGGCTACACCTTC.

The chain joins TRBV19 to TRBJ1-4, with unresolved D. The germline V and J ends were trimmed by 2 bases and 7 bases, with 11 bases remaining between them. The CDR3 contains 14 residues. From germline, CDR1 is LNHDA and CDR2 SQIVND (reference sequence). DNA for the CDR3: TGTGCCAGTAGTATAAGAGGGAAGGGTGAAAAACTGTTTTTT. Translation gives CASSIRGKGEKLFF.